These 31 T cell receptor beta chains originate from one sample sequenced in a study of regulatory T cells in long-lasting Graves disease. The sample's time point: newly diagnosed GD, antithyroid drugs for less than 3 months. Researchers made the TCR library from RNA that was extracted from PBMCs. For TCR beta, libraries came from iRepertoire HTBI primers and Arm-PCR of CDR3 regions. TCRdb recomputed calls from the multiplex PCR reads with MiXCR, one row per CDR3 protein. The table records about 220,000 distinct CDR3 sequences, around a fifth of them present only once. These data also formed part of another study, on T cells in Graves' hyperthyroidism and ophthalmopathy.

Sequences were derived from peripheral blood mononuclear cells (PBMCs), sampled at new diagnosis, from a patient treated with antithyroid drugs. These TCRs come from a woman aged 25 to 45 with Graves disease.

This clonotype turned up a few times. V gene TRBV29-1 combines with J gene TRBJ1-2; 12 positions agree with TRBD1. The CDR3 runs 15 residues. With V trimmed by 5 bases and J by 2 bases, 6 bases remained unmatched. The germline V gene has CDR1 SQVTM and CDR2 ANQGSEA. The CDR3: CSVSGTGGRNYGYTF. CDR3 coding DNA: TGCAGCGTTTCCGGGACAGGGGGCAGAAACTATGGCTACACCTTC.

This chain joins TRBV18 and TRBJ1-5; the match to TRBD1 covers 10 bases. With 3 bases clipped from V and 4 bases from J, the junction kept 6 bases outside the gene matches. The germline V gene has CDR1 KGHSH and CDR2 LQKENI. There are 16 residues in the CDR3. The CDR3, as DNA: TGTGCCAGCTCACCTCTACCGGGACAGGGGAATCAGCCCCAGCATTTT. It codes for CASSPLPGQGNQPQHF.

Ten or more counts support this clonotype. V and J are TRBV9 and TRBJ2-2; weak D call: TRBD1 (6 bases). Germline lookup yields CDR1 SGDLS and CDR2 YYNGEE. Trimming left V 0 bases short and J 3 bases short, with 15 bases between. The CDR3 runs 17 residues. The CDR3 protein is CASSVAGGPGDTGELFF. For the CDR3, the DNA is TGTGCCAGCAGCGTAGCGGGCGGCCCAGGGGACACCGGGGAGCTGTTTTTT.

This clonotype was seen at least ten times. The CDR3 loop reads CASAGTVITHSNQPQHF. The DNA of the CDR3 is TGTGCCAGCGCCGGGACAGTGATAACCCATAGCAATCAGCCCCAGCATTTT. The genes are TRBV19 and TRBJ1-5; 7 bases align to TRBD1. The V gene's germline CDR1 is LNHDA and CDR2 SQIVND (reference sequence). The CDR3 is made up of 17 amino acids. V lost 9 bases, J lost 0 bases, and 14 bases stayed unmatched.

Many counts were recorded for this clonotype. The J gene is TRBJ2-4, the V gene TRBV27, with TRBD2 matching 7 bases. The CDR3 is 15 amino acids. Germline lookup yields CDR1 MNHEY and CDR2 SMNVEV (reference sequence). J lost 8 bases, V lost 1 base, and 8 bases had no gene match. CDR3 sequence (DNA): TGTGCCAGCAGTTTATTAGGCGGGAGTCTCGACATTCAGTACTTC. Translating gives CASSLLGGSLDIQYF.

The V gene is TRBV20-1, the J gene TRBJ2-5, with TRBD2 matching over 12 bases. J was trimmed by 2 bases and V by 3 bases; bases with no gene match: 7. The germline V gene has CDR1 DFQATT and CDR2 SNEGSKA (reference sequence). The CDR3 has 16 residues. The CDR3 DNA follows: TGCAGTGCTAGCATCGGACTAGCGGGATTGCAAGAGACCCAGTACTTC. Its protein product is CSASIGLAGLQETQYF.

This clonotype was picked up many times. The chain has TRBV18 and TRBJ1-1; tentatively, D is TRBD1 (5 bases). CDR1 is KGHSH and CDR2 is LQKENI in the germline V gene. The length of the CDR3 is 14 residues. Trimming took 1 base from V and 1 from J, leaving 7 bases between them. The CDR3 reads CASSPQGTNTEAFF. Here the CDR3 DNA reads TGTGCCAGCTCACCACAGGGGACGAACACTGAAGCTTTCTTT.

This clonotype was seen ten or more times. CDR3 protein: CASSLGGVSFTEAFF. DNA of the CDR3: TGTGCCAGCAGCTTGGGGGGGGTCTCTTTCACTGAAGCTTTCTTT. The genes are TRBV5-5 and TRBJ1-1; possible D gene TRBD1, 5 bases. The V gene lost 0 bases and the J gene lost 4 bases, with 13 bases spanning the gap. The germline V gene encodes CDR1 SGHKS and CDR2 YYEKEE (reference sequence). The CDR3 is made up of 15 amino acids. Based on the CDR3 plus reference TRBV5-5 and TRBJ1-1, the full variable domain is DAGVTQSPTHLIKTRGQQVTLRCSPISGHKSVSWYQQVLGQGPQFIFQYYEKEERGRGNFPDRFSARQFPNYSSELNVNALLLGDSALYLCASSLGGVSFTEAFFGQGTRLTVV.

The rearrangement uses TRBV4-1 and TRBJ1-4, with TRBD1 identical over 8 bases. In germline, CDR1 is MGHRA, CDR2 YSYEKL. This CDR3 region has 17 residues. V shed 2 bases and J 0 bases; nucleotides not matched to a gene: 5. CDR3 bases: TGCGCCAGCAGCCAACCGGGACAGGCAGCAACTAATGAAAAACTGTTTTTT. Its translation: CASSQPGQAATNEKLFF.

On this clonotype itself: Given a much more abundant clone one base away, this may be a read error. The rearrangement uses TRBV20-1 and TRBJ2-7; no definite D call. There are 10 residues in the CDR3. Looked up from germline, CDR1 is DFQATT and CDR2 is SNEGSKA (reference sequence). V gave up 5 bases and J gave up 1 base, with 3 bases separating them. CDR3 region: CSARSYEQYF. CDR3 sequence (DNA): TGCAGTGCTCGTTCCTACGAGCAGTACTTC.

A remark on this clonotype: An end of the junction differs from the germline gene, which may be a read error. The CDR3 coding sequence is TGTGCCAGCAGTTTAGAAGGGACTTACATTTCACCCCTCCACTTT. It specifies CASSLEGTYISPLHF. This chain links TRBV7-2 with TRBJ1-6, with D possibly being TRBD1 (5 bases). CDR1 and CDR2 (germline): SGHTA, FQGNSA. There are 15 residues in the CDR3.

V is TRBV3-1 and J is TRBJ1-5; D call uncertain. The CDR3 loop spans 16 amino acids. Germline CDR1 reads LGHDT; CDR2 reads YNNKEL (reference sequence). V was pared by 1 base and J by 0 bases, with 10 bases between. This CDR3 reads CASSQGGFYSNQPQHF. DNA of the CDR3: TGTGCCAGCAGCCAAGGTGGGTTCTATAGCAATCAGCCCCAGCATTTT.

This clonotype was seen many times. The V call is TRBV3-1, the J call TRBJ1-4; 9 bases are shared with TRBD1. There are 17 residues in the CDR3. Losses at the gene ends were 2 bases for V and 10 bases for J; bases not matched to a gene: 14. Per the germline V gene, CDR1 is LGHDT and CDR2 is YNNKEL (reference sequence). The CDR3 DNA sequence: TGTGCCAGCAGCCAAAGGGCCTTGGGACAGGGCGTCGGAAAACTGTTTTTT. This codes for CASSQRALGQGVGKLFF.

This clonotype came up many times. The CDR3 loop reads CASSLQLSSYEQYF. Written as DNA, the CDR3 is TGTGCCAGCAGTCTACAATTGAGCTCCTACGAGCAGTACTTC. The chain carries TRBV12-3 or TRBV12-4 and TRBJ2-7; unclear D gene. The CDR3 consists of 14 residues. Trimming stripped 5 bases from V and 0 bases from J, with 11 bases between.

This clonotype was seen at least ten times. The chain links TRBV30 to TRBJ1-1; perhaps TRBD1 as D (5 bases). Trimming shortened V by 3 bases and J by 10 bases, and 18 bases separated the two germline ends. The CDR3 totals 13 residues. The germline V gene encodes CDR1 GTSNPN and CDR2 SVGIG (reference sequence). The CDR3 sequence: CAWSSGEGVVAFF. CDR3 sequence (DNA): TGTGCCTGGAGCAGCGGAGAAGGGGTTGTAGCTTTCTTT.

This clonotype was detected many times. V is TRBV5-1 and J is TRBJ2-3, with TRBD2 identical over 10 bases. The germline CDR1 and CDR2 sequences are SGHRS and YFSETQ. This CDR3 region has 15 residues. V trimming: 5 bases; J trimming: 1 base; junction bases outside the gene matches: 4. The CDR3 loop is CASSTSGIGTDTQYF. CDR3 in DNA: TGCGCCAGCAGTACTAGCGGGATCGGCACAGATACGCAGTATTTT.

V gene TRBV4-1 combines with J gene TRBJ2-5; no reliable D call. Germline CDR1 and CDR2: MGHRA and YSYEKL. This CDR3 comprises 14 residues. The V end lost 2 bases, the J end lost 1 base, and 8 bases lay between the germline ends. CDR3 in DNA: TGCGCCAGCAGCCAATTGGGCGGCCAAGAGACCCAGTACTTC. Protein product: CASSQLGGQETQYF.

The rearrangement joins TRBV12-3 or TRBV12-4 to TRBJ2-1, with a tentative D call TRBD2 (7 bases). CDR3 length equals 14 residues. With 3 bases removed from V and 5 bases from J, the gap between germline ends came to 11 bases. CDR3 sequence reads: CASSFQRDNNEQFF. In nucleotides, the CDR3 is TGTGCCAGCAGTTTCCAGCGGGACAACAATGAGCAGTTCTTC.

Many counts were recorded for this clonotype. The chain employs TRBV30 and TRBJ1-1; the D is unclear. With 2 bases removed from V and 1 base from J, the gap between germline ends came to 8 bases. This CDR3 spans 13 amino acids. CDR1 and CDR2 from the germline V gene are GTSNPN and SVGIG (reference sequence). This chain's CDR3 is CAWSPSGNTEAFF. Here the CDR3 DNA reads TGTGCCTGGAGTCCCTCCGGGAACACTGAAGCTTTCTTT.

The chain links TRBV12-3 or TRBV12-4 to TRBJ1-5; TRBD1 is a possible D gene (5 bases). V shed 4 bases and J shed 2 bases, with 15 bases lying between them. The CDR3 has 16 amino acids. DNA of the CDR3: TGTGCCAGCAGTTCGGGACTCATTCAGGGCAATCAGCCCCAGCATTTT. It is translated as CASSSGLIQGNQPQHF.

At least ten counts were recorded for this clonotype. The rearrangement joins TRBV12-3 or TRBV12-4 to TRBJ1-2; D gene uncertain. The CDR3 has 14 amino acids. V was cut by 0 bases and J by 4 bases, with 9 bases left in between. The CDR3, as DNA: TGTGCCAGCAGTTTAGCGCTCAGGACCTATGGCTACACCTTC. It encodes CASSLALRTYGYTF.

This clonotype has a count of ten or more. The gene calls are TRBV12-3 or TRBV12-4 and TRBJ1-5; D possibly corresponds to TRBD1 (5 bases). V gave up 3 bases and J gave up 0 bases, with 18 bases separating them. The CDR3 totals 18 residues. The DNA of the CDR3 is TGTGCCAGCAGTTTTGTGGATAAGACAGATTATAGCAATCAGCCCCAGCATTTT. It specifies CASSFVDKTDYSNQPQHF.

This clonotype was seen ten or more times. V usage is TRBV3-1 and J usage is TRBJ2-5, with 8 bases lining up with TRBD2. The V gene end was trimmed by 1 base and the J gene end by 6 bases; junction bases not matched to a gene: 4. This CDR3 is built from 14 residues. In germline, CDR1 is LGHDT, CDR2 YNNKEL (reference sequence). The CDR3 sequence: CASSQGLAGQTQYF. The CDR3 DNA sequence: TGTGCCAGCAGCCAAGGGCTAGCGGGCCAGACCCAGTACTTC.

This clonotype was counted many times. The chain carries TRBV6-2 or TRBV6-3 and TRBJ1-2, with D maybe TRBD1 (6 bases). V was trimmed by 5 bases and J by 8 bases, leaving 18 bases between them. The germline V gene has CDR1 MNHEY and CDR2 SVGEGT. CDR3 length: 14 amino acids. The CDR3 nucleotides are TGTGCCAGCAGTGAAGAGTGGGGGCTGTTGGGCTACACCTTC. Amino acid sequence: CASSEEWGLLGYTF.

Worth noting for this clonotype: The likely explanation is a read error, given a far larger clone one base away. V usage is TRBV11-3 and J usage is TRBJ1-6; the D gene is possibly TRBD1 (5 bases). Germline V gene sequence: CDR1 SGHNT, CDR2 YENEEA. The CDR3 sequence is 17 residues long. CDR3 residues: CASSEGGHLSYDSPLHF. CDR3 in DNA: TGTGCCAGCAGTGAAGGCGGACACCTCTCCTATGATTCACCCCTCCACTTT.

J is TRBJ2-7 and V is TRBV7-3, with TRBD2 identical over 9 bases. Germline CDR1 SGHTA, CDR2 FQGTGA. This CDR3 has 19 amino acids. Trimming removed 1 base from V and 2 bases from J; junction bases left unmatched: 15. Here the CDR3 DNA reads TGTGCCAGCAGCTTAAGGGGCTCCATAGCGGGGGAGCTCGCCTACGAGCAGTACTTC. It translates to CASSLRGSIAGELAYEQYF.

This clonotype was picked up many times. The V gene is TRBV2, the J gene TRBJ1-5; TRBD1 might be the D (6 bases). Germline V lookup: CDR1 SNHLY, CDR2 FYNNEI. The CDR3 runs 15 residues. The V end was cut by 4 bases, the J end by 7 bases, with 17 bases between. The CDR3 nucleotides read TGTGCCAGCAGTGTGGGGGGCGGGTTCGTCCAGCCCCAGCATTTT. It codes for CASSVGGGFVQPQHF.

A few counts support this clonotype. The chain uses TRBV19 and TRBJ2-3, with a weak D call TRBD2 (6 bases). V lost 3 bases to trimming and J lost 9 bases, with 13 bases between them. Germline V gene sequence: CDR1 LNHDA, CDR2 SQIVND (reference sequence). The CDR3 extends over 13 amino acids. The CDR3 loop reads CASSIVPGDTQYF. CDR3 DNA sequence: TGTGCCAGTAGTATCGTTCCGGGAGACACGCAGTATTTT. Filled out from reference TRBV19 and TRBJ2-3, the complete variable domain reads DGGITQSPKYLFRKEGQNVTLSCEQNLNHDAMYWYRQDPGQGLRLIYYSQIVNDFQKGDIAEGYSVSREKKESFPLTVTSAQKNPTAFYLCASSIVPGDTQYFGPGTRLTVL.

This clonotype has ten or more counts. J is TRBJ1-1 and V is TRBV30; no reliable D call. The CDR3 runs 14 residues. CDR1 and CDR2 from the germline V gene are GTSNPN and SVGIG (reference sequence). Trimming stripped 1 base from V and 0 bases from J, with 9 bases between. Written as DNA, the CDR3 is TGTGCCTGGAGTGCCGATTACTTGAACACTGAAGCTTTCTTT. This gives the protein CAWSADYLNTEAFF.

This clonotype was seen only a few times. The limits of the CDR3 on the DNA are not certain, so only TCRdb's listed CDR3 is given. The CDR3: CASRRAGELFF. The chain joins TRBV6-2 or TRBV6-3 to TRBJ2-2. The CDR3 sequence runs 11 residues, both termini included. In germline, CDR1 is MNHEY, CDR2 SVGEGT.

This clonotype was recorded once. The genes are TRBV11-2 and TRBJ2-3; D gene ambiguous. Germline CDR1 and CDR2: SGHAT and FQNNGV. V shed 7 bases and J shed 3 bases, with 8 bases lying between them. The CDR3 totals 12 residues. The CDR3 region is CASNLGTDTQYF. The CDR3 DNA reads as TGTGCCAGCAACCTGGGAACAGATACGCAGTATTTT.